The 18 T cell receptor beta chains below all came from one sample that was sequenced in a study of blood T cells in healthy people across ages. Through a sample-barcoded 5' primer and a J-beta primer mix, a second PCR was run for roughly 7 to 11 cycles. TCRdb analysed the 5' RACE reads with MiXCR anew, one entry per CDR3 protein. The sample includes 700,000 to 900,000 distinct CDR3 sequences, about 53% of them seen just once. Sequenced input: blood. The source of these receptors is a man older than 75 in good health.

The rearrangement joins TRBV7-9 to TRBJ2-5; TRBD2 aligns across 12 bases. The germline gives CDR1 SEHNR, CDR2 FQNEAQ (reference sequence). The CDR3 loop spans 16 amino acids. V shed 1 base and J 11 bases; nucleotides not matched to a gene: 11. DNA of the CDR3: TGTGCCAGCAGCTTAGTATCTAGCGGGAGGGGAGATGAGCAGTACTTC. Amino acid sequence: CASSLVSSGRGDEQYF.

This clonotype is a singleton in its sample. This sequence joins TRBV2 and TRBJ2-4, with 9 bases aligning to TRBD2. This CDR3 comprises 18 residues. Per germline, CDR1 SNHLY and CDR2 FYNNEI. The J segment lost 2 bases and the V segment lost 1 base, leaving 9 bases of the junction unmatched. CDR3 region: CASSEDVAGGPSKNIQYF. The CDR3 region has the DNA TGTGCCAGCAGTGAAGATGTGGCGGGGGGGCCCTCCAAAAACATTCAGTACTTC.

Concerning this clonotype: One end of the junction varies from germline; a read error may be responsible. The chain combines TRBV6-2 or TRBV6-3 with TRBJ1-1, with TRBD1 identical over 12 bases. This CDR3 has 14 residues. Germline-derived CDR1 and CDR2 are MNHEY and SVGEGT. CDR3 residues: CVSTEPGQGAEAFF. The CDR3 nucleotides are TGTGTCAGCACCGAACCGGGACAGGGGGCTGAGGCTTTCTTT.

The rearrangement joins TRBV6-5 to TRBJ1-1; 8 bases are shared with TRBD1. The V segment lost 6 bases and the J segment 1 base; nucleotides outside the gene matches: 10. There are 16 residues in the CDR3. The germline V gene has CDR1 MNHEY and CDR2 SVGAGI. CDR3 protein: CASSAKRTGPNTEAFF. CDR3 nucleotides: TGTGCCAGCAGCGCTAAAAGGACAGGGCCGAACACTGAAGCTTTCTTT.

This clonotype has ten or more counts. The CDR3 protein is CAWSVKTGSGEKLFF. CDR3 nucleotides: TGTGCCTGGAGTGTAAAGACAGGGAGTGGTGAAAAACTGTTTTTT. The chain uses TRBV30 and TRBJ1-4, with 7 bases fitting TRBD1. The germline V gene encodes CDR1 GTSNPN and CDR2 SVGIG (reference sequence). CDR3 length: 15 amino acids. Losses at the gene ends were 0 bases for V and 7 bases for J; bases not matched to a gene: 8. The variable domain in full, with the rest retrieved from reference TRBV30 and TRBJ1-4, is SQTIHQWPATLVQPVGSPLSLECTVEGTSNPNLYWYRQAAGRGLQLLFYSVGIGQISSEVPQNLSASRPQDRQFILSSKKLLLSDSGFYLCAWSVKTGSGEKLFFGSGTQLSVL.

A few counts support this clonotype. The chain joins TRBV2 to TRBJ2-3, with a possible D match to TRBD2 (6 bases). Germline assignment: CDR1 SNHLY and CDR2 FYNNEI. With 6 bases removed from V and 5 bases from J, the gap between germline ends came to 15 bases. This CDR3 region has 14 residues. CDR3 residues: CASSYLLGGDTQYF. The DNA for the CDR3 is TGTGCCAGCAGCTATCTTTTGGGAGGAGATACGCAGTATTTT.

The genes are TRBV2 and TRBJ2-7; 8 bases are shared with TRBD2. This CDR3 region has 18 residues. Losses at the gene ends were 2 bases for V and 3 bases for J; bases not matched to a gene: 15. The germline CDR1 and CDR2 sequences are SNHLY and FYNNEI. The CDR3 here is CASSESRGGLEIVYEQYF. The DNA for the CDR3 is TGTGCCAGCAGTGAATCCCGCGGGGGACTAGAGATCGTCTACGAGCAGTACTTC.

The chain is built from TRBV11-1 and TRBJ2-7, with a weak D call TRBD2 (6 bases). V was clipped by 4 bases and J by 3 bases, with 13 bases between them. This CDR3 spans 14 amino acids. Germline V CDR1 and CDR2: SGHAT, FQDESV (reference sequence). The CDR3 protein is CASSSRAGRYEQYF. DNA for the CDR3: TGTGCCAGCAGCTCCCGGGCGGGGCGCTACGAGCAGTACTTC.

The chain's CDR3 is CATKDGATPNEQFF. The CDR3 DNA sequence: TGTGCCACAAAGGACGGGGCTACGCCAAATGAGCAGTTCTTC. The V gene is TRBV24-1, the J gene TRBJ2-1, with D perhaps being TRBD1 or TRBD2 (5 bases each). The CDR3 sequence is 14 residues long. Germline assignment: CDR1 KGHDR and CDR2 SFDVKD. The V and J ends lost 10 bases and 7 bases respectively, with 19 bases between them.

The genes are TRBV28 and TRBJ2-3, with D possibly called TRBD1 or TRBD2 (5 bases each). CDR3 length: 18 amino acids. Trimming took 7 bases from V and 0 from J, leaving 23 bases between them. Per the germline V gene, CDR1 is MDHEN and CDR2 is SYDVKM. This chain's CDR3 is CASMPTRGGFSSTDTQYF. The CDR3 DNA reads TGTGCCAGCATGCCGACCCGGGGCGGGTTCTCTAGCACAGATACGCAGTATTTT.

This clonotype was counted between two and nine times. The J gene is TRBJ2-7, the V gene TRBV7-2; D unresolved. This CDR3 spans 11 amino acids. The V gene's germline CDR1 is SGHTA and CDR2 FQGNSA. V lost 4 bases, J lost 7 bases, and 8 bases lay in between. CDR3: CASSYDNEQYF. In DNA, the CDR3 is TGTGCCAGCAGCTACGACAATGAGCAGTACTTC.

This chain joins TRBV20-1 and TRBJ1-1, with D tentatively TRBD1 (5 bases). The CDR3 sequence is 14 residues long. The V and J ends lost 3 bases and 3 bases respectively, with 14 bases between them. In germline, CDR1 is DFQATT, CDR2 SNEGSKA (reference sequence). The chain's CDR3 is CSASRGLDYTEAFF. The CDR3 nucleotides read TGCAGTGCTAGTAGGGGACTCGACTACACTGAAGCTTTCTTT.

The V call is TRBV27, the J call TRBJ2-7, with TRBD1 matching 12 bases. The end of the DNA aligns better with TRBJ2-5, so the J call may be wrong. The CDR3 has 15 residues. Germline V CDR1 and CDR2: MNHEY, SMNVEV (reference sequence). The CDR3 DNA reads as TGTGCCAGCAGTTTGGGACAGGGGGCATGGGAGACCCAGTACTTC. Translation: CASSLGQGAWETQYF.

This clonotype is a singleton in its sample. This chain links TRBV7-8 with TRBJ2-1; 8 bases are a match to TRBD2. There are 15 residues in the CDR3. In germline, CDR1 is SGHVS, CDR2 FQNEAQ. J gave up 6 bases and V 3 bases, and 7 bases lay outside the gene matches. The CDR3 bases are TGTGCCAGCAGCTTCCGGACTAGCATGAGCAATGAGCAGTTCTTC. It codes for CASSFRTSMSNEQFF. Using reference TRBV7-8 and TRBJ2-1 for the parts outside the CDR3, the full variable domain is GAGVSQSPRYKVAKRGQDVALRCDPISGHVSLFWYQQALGQGPEFLTYFQNEAQLDKSGLPSDRFFAERPEGSVSTLKIQRTQQEDSAVYLCASSFRTSMSNEQFFGPGTRLTVL.

This rearrangement joins TRBV29-1 to TRBJ1-2; D is possibly TRBD1 (5 bases). Germline V CDR1 and CDR2: SQVTM, ANQGSEA. Trimming pared 7 bases from V and 7 bases from J, leaving 22 bases between. The CDR3 is made up of 14 amino acids. CDR3: CSADGPGVLGGYTF. The CDR3 nucleotides are TGCAGCGCCGACGGTCCGGGGGTTCTAGGTGGCTACACCTTC.

This chain links TRBV20-1 with TRBJ2-4; possibly TRBD1 for D (8 bases). The germline gives CDR1 DFQATT, CDR2 SNEGSKA (reference sequence). The CDR3 sequence is 14 residues long. Deletions cut 1 base from V and 8 bases from J, with 15 bases between. CDR3 sequence: CSARVGTGGDIQYF. DNA of the CDR3: TGCAGTGCTAGAGTCGGAACAGGGGGGGACATTCAGTACTTC.

The V call is TRBV11-2, the J call TRBJ2-5, with 7 bases that match TRBD1. The length of the CDR3 is 17 residues. CDR1 is SGHAT, CDR2 FQNNGV, per germline. V shed 3 bases, J shed 5 bases, and the junction held 15 bases outside the gene matches. The DNA for the CDR3 is TGTGCCAGCAGCTTTTGGACAGGAGCTCTCGGGCGGGAGACCCAGTACTTC. Translated: CASSFWTGALGRETQYF.

The J gene is TRBJ1-2, the V gene TRBV10-3; weak D call: TRBD1 (6 bases). The V end lost 4 bases, the J end lost 3 bases, and 18 bases lay between the germline ends. The V gene's germline CDR1 is ENHRY and CDR2 SYGVKD. The CDR3 totals 16 residues. CDR3 residues: CAISGVDRTSDYGYTF. Written as DNA, the CDR3 is TGTGCCATCAGTGGTGTCGACAGGACCAGCGACTATGGCTACACCTTC.